This TCR beta chain was retrieved from a study of blood T cell repertoires in COVID-19. As for the study in general: T cells, B-cell-depleted T cells, or PBMCs provided the cDNA or gDNA that served as material.

Sequencing used immunoSEQ multiplex PCR; TCRdb keeps in-frame clones, though not all of them. Of about 200,000 clones detected, 88% appear once; the ten largest clones hold about 1.7%. CDR1 and CDR2 from the germline V gene are KGHDR and SFDVKD. With V trimmed by 3 bases and J by 7 bases, 3 bases remained unmatched. The CDR3 extends over 15 amino acids. The TCR comes from a man aged 18 to 30 with active or convalescent COVID-19. The sequenced sample consisted of peripheral blood. The rearrangement links TRBV24-1 to TRBJ2-1, with 12 bases lining up with TRBD2. The CDR3 spells CATSDPTSGRNEQFF. As DNA, the CDR3 is TGTGCCACCAGTGATCCCACTAGCGGGAGGAATGAGCAGTTCTTC.